This T cell receptor beta chain was sequenced during a study of cytomegalovirus exposure and HLA in healthy donors. Vbeta (60) and Jbeta (13) primers were used in the PCR. Generated by immunoSEQ multiplex PCR, the TCRdb table keeps only in-frame clones and is missing some. The sample contains under 200,000 clones, about four fifths of which appear only once. The specimen sequenced was PBMCs. The origin of this receptor is a woman aged 18-30 years in good health and CMV-seronegative.

The CDR3 sequence is CASSPAGGEAFF. The CDR3 region has the DNA TGTGCCAGCAGCCCCGCCGGGGGAGAAGCTTTCTTT. This rearrangement joins TRBV9 to TRBJ1-1; maybe TRBD1 (5 bases). V was trimmed by 4 bases and J by 8 bases, leaving 12 bases between them. The CDR3 runs 12 residues. Germline values: CDR1 SGDLS, CDR2 YYNGEE.